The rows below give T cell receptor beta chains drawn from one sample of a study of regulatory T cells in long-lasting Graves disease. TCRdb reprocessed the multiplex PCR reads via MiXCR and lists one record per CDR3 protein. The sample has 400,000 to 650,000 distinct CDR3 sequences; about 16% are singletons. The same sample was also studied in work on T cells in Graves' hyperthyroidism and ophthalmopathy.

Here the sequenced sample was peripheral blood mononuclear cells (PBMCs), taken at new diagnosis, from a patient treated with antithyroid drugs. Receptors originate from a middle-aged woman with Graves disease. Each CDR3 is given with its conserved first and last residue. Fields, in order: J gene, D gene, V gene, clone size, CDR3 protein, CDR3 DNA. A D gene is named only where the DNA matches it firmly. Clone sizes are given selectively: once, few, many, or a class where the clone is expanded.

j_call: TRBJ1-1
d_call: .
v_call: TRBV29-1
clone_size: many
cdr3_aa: CSVDLPGTEAFF
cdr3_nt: TGCAGCGTTGACCTGCCGGGCACTGAAGCTTTCTTT

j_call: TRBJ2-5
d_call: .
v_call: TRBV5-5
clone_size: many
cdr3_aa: CASSPPPSEGQETQYF
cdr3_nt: TGTGCCAGCAGCCCCCCCCCCAGCGAGGGACAAGAGACCCAGTACTTC

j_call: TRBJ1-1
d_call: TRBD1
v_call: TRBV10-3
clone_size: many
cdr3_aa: CAISEFGTGGSGAFF
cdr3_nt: TGTGCCATCAGTGAGTTTGGGACAGGGGGCAGCGGGGCTTTCTTT

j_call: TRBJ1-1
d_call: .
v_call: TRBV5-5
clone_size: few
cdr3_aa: CASSLDSGAKAFF
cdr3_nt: TGTGCCAGCAGCTTGGATTCGGGGGCGAAGGCTTTCTTT

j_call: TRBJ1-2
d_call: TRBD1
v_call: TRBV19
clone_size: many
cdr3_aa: CASSPSTGGENGYTF
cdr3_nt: TGTGCCAGTAGTCCCTCGACAGGGGGCGAAAATGGCTACACCTTC

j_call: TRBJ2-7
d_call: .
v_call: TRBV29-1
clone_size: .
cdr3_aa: CSVEGGGPTYEQYF
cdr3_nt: TGCAGCGTTGAAGGTGGGGGACCTACCTACGAGCAGTACTTC

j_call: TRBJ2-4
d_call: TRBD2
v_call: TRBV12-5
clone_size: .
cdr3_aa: CASGLVLAEDKGENIQYF
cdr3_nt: TGTGCTAGTGGTTTGGTACTAGCGGAAGATAAGGGGGAAAACATTCAGTACTTC

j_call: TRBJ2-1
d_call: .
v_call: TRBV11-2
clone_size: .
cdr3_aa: CASRGRTYNEQFF
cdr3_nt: TGTGCCAGCAGGGGCCGAACCTACAATGAGCAGTTCTTC

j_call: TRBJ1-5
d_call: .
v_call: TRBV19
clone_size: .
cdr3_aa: CASSITDGSNQPQHF
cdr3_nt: TGTGCCAGTAGTATAACCGATGGAAGCAATCAGCCCCAGCATTTT

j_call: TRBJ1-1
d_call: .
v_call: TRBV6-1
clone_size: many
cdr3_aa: CASSPFGNTEAFF
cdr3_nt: TGTGCCAGCAGCCCTTTCGGGAACACTGAAGCTTTCTTT

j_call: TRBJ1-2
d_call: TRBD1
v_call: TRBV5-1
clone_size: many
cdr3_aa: CASSTNPGQGAYGYTF
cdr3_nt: TGCGCCAGCAGCACGAACCCGGGACAGGGTGCTTATGGCTACACCTTC

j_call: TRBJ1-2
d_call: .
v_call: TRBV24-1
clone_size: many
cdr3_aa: CATSDFGRNYGYTF
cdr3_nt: TGTGCCACCAGTGATTTCGGCAGAAACTATGGCTACACCTTC

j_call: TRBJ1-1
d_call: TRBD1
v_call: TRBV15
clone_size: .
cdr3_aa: CATSRGTGGLNTEAFF
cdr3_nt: TGTGCCACCAGCAGGGGAACAGGGGGCCTGAACACTGAAGCTTTCTTT

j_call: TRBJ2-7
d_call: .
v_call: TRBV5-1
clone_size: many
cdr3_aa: CASSPGRDHEQYF
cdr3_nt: TGCGCCAGCAGCCCCGGCAGGGACCACGAGCAGTACTTC

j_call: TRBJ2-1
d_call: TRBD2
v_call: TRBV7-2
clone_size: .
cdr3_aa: CASNGRGGGAFYNEQFF
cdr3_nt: TGTGCCAGTAACGGGCGGGGCGGGGGGGCCTTCTACAATGAGCAGTTCTTC

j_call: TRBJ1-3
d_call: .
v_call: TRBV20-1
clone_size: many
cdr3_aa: CSARSWISGNTIYF
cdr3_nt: TGCAGTGCTAGATCTTGGATCTCTGGAAACACCATATATTTT

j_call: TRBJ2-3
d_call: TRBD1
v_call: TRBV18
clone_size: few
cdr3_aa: CASSPRDRPGPDTQYF
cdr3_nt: TGTGCCAGCTCACCGCGGGACAGGCCCGGCCCAGATACGCAGTATTTT

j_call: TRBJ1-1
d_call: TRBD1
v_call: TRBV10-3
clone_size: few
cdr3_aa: CAISEEGTGVEAFF
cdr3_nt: TGTGCCATCAGTGAGGAAGGGACAGGGGTTGAAGCTTTCTTT

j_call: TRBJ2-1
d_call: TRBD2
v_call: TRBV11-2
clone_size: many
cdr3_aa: CASSLGLAALGEQFF
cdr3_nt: TGTGCCAGCAGCTTGGGACTAGCGGCCCTCGGGGAGCAGTTCTTC

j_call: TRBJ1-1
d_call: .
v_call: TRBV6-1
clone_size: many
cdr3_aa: CASSRGGLENTEAFF
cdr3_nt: TGTGCCAGCAGTCGAGGAGGGCTAGAGAACACTGAAGCTTTCTTT

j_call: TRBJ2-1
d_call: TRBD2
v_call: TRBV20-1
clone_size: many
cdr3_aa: CSARNSGGYNEQFF
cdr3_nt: TGCAGTGCTAGGAACAGCGGGGGATACAATGAGCAGTTCTTC

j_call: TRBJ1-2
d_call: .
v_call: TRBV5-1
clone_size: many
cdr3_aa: CASSPWGRDGYTF
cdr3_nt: TGCGCCAGCAGCCCGTGGGGCAGGGATGGCTACACCTTC

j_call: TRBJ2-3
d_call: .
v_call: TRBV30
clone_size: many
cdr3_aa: CAWSFLKDTQYF
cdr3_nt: TGTGCCTGGAGCTTCCTCAAGGATACGCAGTATTTT

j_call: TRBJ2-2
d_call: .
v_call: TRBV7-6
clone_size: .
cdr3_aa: CASSLLDPPGELFF
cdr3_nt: TGTGCCAGCAGCTTACTCGACCCACCCGGGGAGCTGTTTTTT

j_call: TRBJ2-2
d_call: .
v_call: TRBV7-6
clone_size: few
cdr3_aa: CASSLGASAGTGELFF
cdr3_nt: TGTGCCAGCAGCTTAGGGGCTAGCGCCGGGACCGGGGAGCTGTTTTTT

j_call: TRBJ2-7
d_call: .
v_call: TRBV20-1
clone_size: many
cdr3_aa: CSARDLASNRQYEQYF
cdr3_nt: TGCAGTGCTAGAGATCTTGCCTCTAACAGGCAATACGAGCAGTACTTC

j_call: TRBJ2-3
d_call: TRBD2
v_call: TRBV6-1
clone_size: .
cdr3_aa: CASSSLAGGSDTQYF
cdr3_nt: TGTGCCAGCAGCTCACTAGCGGGGGGCTCAGATACGCAGTATTTT

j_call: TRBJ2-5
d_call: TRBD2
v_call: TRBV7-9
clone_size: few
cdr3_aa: CASSYAPGLAGVETQYF
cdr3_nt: TGTGCCAGCAGCTATGCCCCGGGACTAGCGGGGGTGGAGACCCAGTACTTC

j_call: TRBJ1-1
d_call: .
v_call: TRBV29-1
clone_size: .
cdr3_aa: CSVAGTFNTEAFF
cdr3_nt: TGCAGCGTTGCGGGCACCTTCAACACTGAAGCTTTCTTT

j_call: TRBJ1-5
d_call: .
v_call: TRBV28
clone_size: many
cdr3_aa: CASSSIGHNQPQHF
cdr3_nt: TGTGCCAGCAGTTCTATAGGGCACAATCAGCCCCAGCATTTT

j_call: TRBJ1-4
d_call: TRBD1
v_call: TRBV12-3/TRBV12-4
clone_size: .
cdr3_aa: CASRRGTGGEEKLFF
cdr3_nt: TGTGCCAGCAGAAGAGGGACAGGGGGCGAAGAAAAACTGTTTTTT

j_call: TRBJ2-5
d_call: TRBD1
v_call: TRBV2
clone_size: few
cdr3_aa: CASSGDRQETQYF
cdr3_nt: TGTGCCAGCAGTGGGGACAGACAAGAGACCCAGTACTTC

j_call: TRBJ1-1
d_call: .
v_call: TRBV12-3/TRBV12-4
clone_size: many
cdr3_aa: CASIGRRGTEAFF
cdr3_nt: TGTGCCAGCATCGGCAGGAGAGGAACTGAAGCTTTCTTT

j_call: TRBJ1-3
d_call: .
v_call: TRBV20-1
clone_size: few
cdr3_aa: CSAIGGAFSGNTIYF
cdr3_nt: TGCAGTGCCATAGGAGGAGCCTTCTCTGGAAACACCATATATTTT

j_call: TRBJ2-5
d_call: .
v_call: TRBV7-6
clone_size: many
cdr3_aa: CASSSTETQYF
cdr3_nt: TGTGCCAGCAGCTCGACGGAGACCCAGTACTTC

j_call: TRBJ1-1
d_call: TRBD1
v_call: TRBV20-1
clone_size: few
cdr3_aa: CSAIVQGDTEAFF
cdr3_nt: TGCAGTGCGATCGTTCAGGGGGACACTGAAGCTTTCTTT

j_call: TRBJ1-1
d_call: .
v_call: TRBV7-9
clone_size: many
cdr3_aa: CASSLDRSRAFF
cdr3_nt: TGTGCCAGCAGCTTAGATAGGTCCCGAGCTTTCTTT

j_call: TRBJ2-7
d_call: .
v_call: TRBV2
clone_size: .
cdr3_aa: CASSRTYGNYEQYF
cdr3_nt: TGTGCCAGCAGTCGGACGTACGGTAACTACGAGCAGTACTTC

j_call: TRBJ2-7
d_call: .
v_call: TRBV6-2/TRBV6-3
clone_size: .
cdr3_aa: CASSYGQWYEQYF
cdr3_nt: TGTGCCAGCAGTTACGGACAGTGGTACGAGCAGTACTTC

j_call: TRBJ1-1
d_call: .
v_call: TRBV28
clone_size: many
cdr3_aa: CASSFSANTEAFF
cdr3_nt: TGTGCCAGCAGTTTCTCGGCGAACACTGAAGCTTTCTTT

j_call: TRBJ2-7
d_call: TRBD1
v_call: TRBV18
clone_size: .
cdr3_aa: CASSPPNGQGTYEQYF
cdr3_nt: TGTGCCAGCTCACCACCGAACGGACAGGGGACCTACGAGCAGTACTTC

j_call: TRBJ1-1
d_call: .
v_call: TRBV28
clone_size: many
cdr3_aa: CASRGGGTEAFF
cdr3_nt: TGTGCCAGCAGGGGAGGGGGCACTGAAGCTTTCTTT

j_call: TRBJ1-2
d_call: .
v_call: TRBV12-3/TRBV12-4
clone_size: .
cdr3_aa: CASTPGGRGLYGYTF
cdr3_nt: TGTGCCAGCACCCCTGGGGGGCGGGGGCTATATGGCTACACCTTC

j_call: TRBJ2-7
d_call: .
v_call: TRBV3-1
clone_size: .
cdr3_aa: CASPSRRHYEQYF
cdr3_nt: TGTGCCAGCCCCTCCAGGAGACACTACGAGCAGTACTTC

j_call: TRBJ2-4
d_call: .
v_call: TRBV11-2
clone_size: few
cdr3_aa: CATLNSSGESKNIQYF
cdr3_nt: TGTGCCACCCTCAACTCGTCTGGGGAATCCAAAAACATTCAGTACTTC

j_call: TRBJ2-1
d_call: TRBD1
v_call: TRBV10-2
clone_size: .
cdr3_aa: CASSERGTGPSHEQFF
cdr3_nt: TGCGCCAGCAGTGAGCGCGGGACAGGACCCTCCCATGAGCAGTTCTTC

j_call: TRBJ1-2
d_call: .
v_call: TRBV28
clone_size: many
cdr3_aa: CASSLQNYGYTF
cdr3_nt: TGTGCCAGCAGTTTACAGAACTATGGCTACACCTTC

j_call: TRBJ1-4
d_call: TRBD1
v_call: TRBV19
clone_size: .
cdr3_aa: CASSGQGHEKLFF
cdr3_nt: TGTGCCAGCAGTGGACAGGGTCACGAAAAACTGTTTTTT

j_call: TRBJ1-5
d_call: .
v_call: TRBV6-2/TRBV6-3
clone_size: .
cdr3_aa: CASIYGVNQPQHF
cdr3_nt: TGTGCCAGCATTTACGGGGTTAATCAGCCCCAGCATTTT

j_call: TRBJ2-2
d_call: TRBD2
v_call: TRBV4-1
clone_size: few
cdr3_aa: CASSNPARGATGTGELFF
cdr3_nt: TGCGCCAGCAGCAATCCAGCGCGGGGGGCGACAGGAACCGGGGAGCTGTTTTTT

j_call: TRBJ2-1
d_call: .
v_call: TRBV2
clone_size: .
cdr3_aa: CASSSQGASEQFF
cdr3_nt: TGTGCCAGCAGCTCCCAGGGAGCCAGTGAGCAGTTCTTC

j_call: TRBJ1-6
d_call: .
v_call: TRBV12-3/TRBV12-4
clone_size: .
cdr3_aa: CASKRTYNSPLHF
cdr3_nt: TGTGCCAGCAAAAGGACCTATAATTCACCCCTCCACTTT

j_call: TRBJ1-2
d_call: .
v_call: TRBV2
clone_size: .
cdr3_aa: CASSERTDLYGYTF
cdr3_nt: TGTGCCAGCAGTGAAAGGACAGACCTCTATGGCTACACCTTC

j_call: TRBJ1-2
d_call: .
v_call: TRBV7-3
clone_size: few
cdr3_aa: CASSPRAGDYGYTF
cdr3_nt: TGTGCCAGCAGCCCCCGAGCAGGGGACTATGGCTACACCTTC

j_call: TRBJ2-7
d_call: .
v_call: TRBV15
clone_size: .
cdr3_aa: CATSRYPPGHLNYEQYF
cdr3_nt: TGTGCCACCAGCAGATATCCCCCGGGACACCTCAACTACGAGCAGTACTTC